The 15 T cell receptor beta chains reported below all come from one sample, sequenced in a study of blood T cell repertoires in COVID-19. Repertoires were generated with immunoSEQ multiplex PCR, while TCRdb's copy carries only in-frame clones and drops some. The repertoire holds about 150,000 clones, around 83% seen once, with about 29% in the top ten. The specimen was peripheral blood. Source of these receptors: a woman between 55 and 75 years old with acute or convalescent COVID-19.

CDR3 sequence: CASSEVGGQETQYF. As DNA, the CDR3 is TGCGCCAGCAGTGAAGTCGGAGGGCAAGAGACCCAGTACTTC. The rearrangement uses TRBV10-1 and TRBJ2-5; TRBD2 might be the D (6 bases). This CDR3 contains 14 residues. The ends were cut back, 3 bases at V and 2 bases at J, with 10 bases in the middle. Germline loops: CDR1 WNHNN, CDR2 SYGVQD (reference sequence).

CDR3 sequence reads: CASSPQGGSTDTQYF. The CDR3 nucleotides read TGCGCCAGCAGCCCACAGGGTGGAAGCACAGATACGCAGTATTTT. V gene TRBV5-1 combines with J gene TRBJ2-3; D may be TRBD1 (6 bases). From germline, CDR1 is SGHRS and CDR2 YFSETQ. The CDR3 totals 15 residues. Trimming removed 4 bases from V and 0 bases from J, with 12 bases in between.

The J gene is TRBJ1-5, the V gene TRBV18, with D unresolved. Germline lookup yields CDR1 KGHSH and CDR2 LQKENI. V was trimmed by 5 bases and J by 0 bases, leaving 5 bases between them. This CDR3 has 13 amino acids. The CDR3 DNA reads TGTGCCAGCTCAATGAGTAGCAATCAGCCCCAGCATTTT. This encodes CASSMSSNQPQHF.

The chain joins TRBV7-9 to TRBJ2-3, with a possible D match to TRBD2 (5 bases). CDR3 length: 15 amino acids. Germline V gene lookup returns CDR1 SEHNR and CDR2 FQNEAQ (reference sequence). V was shortened by 4 bases and J by 1 base, with 12 bases between the two germline ends. CDR3: CASSYSLEGTDTQYF. CDR3 coding DNA: TGTGCCAGCAGCTACTCTTTGGAGGGCACAGATACGCAGTATTTT.

This clone was seen just once. V usage is TRBV5-1 and J usage is TRBJ1-3; the D is unclear. Germline-derived CDR1 and CDR2 are SGHRS and YFSETQ. Trimming pared 4 bases from V and 1 base from J, leaving 9 bases between. The CDR3 runs to 14 residues. For the CDR3, the DNA is TGCGCCAGCAGCCCTAGCGCTTCTGGAAACACCATATATTTT. Encoded protein: CASSPSASGNTIYF.

The rearrangement joins TRBV4-1 to TRBJ1-1; D remains unclear. This CDR3 has 13 residues. V shed 1 base and J shed 7 bases, with 10 bases lying between them. The germline CDR1 and CDR2 sequences are MGHRA and YSYEKL. The CDR3 region is CASSQVGRGEAFF. The CDR3 coding sequence is TGCGCCAGCAGCCAAGTTGGTCGGGGTGAAGCTTTCTTT.

This rearrangement joins TRBV12-3 or TRBV12-4 to TRBJ2-7; tentative D call: TRBD1 (6 bases). This CDR3 contains 13 residues. V lost 9 bases, J lost 0 bases, and 12 bases lay in between. The CDR3 reads CASKQQGSYEQYF. The CDR3 DNA follows: TGTGCCAGTAAGCAACAGGGCTCCTACGAGCAGTACTTC.

V gene TRBV6-5 combines with J gene TRBJ1-2, with 7 bases fitting TRBD1. V lost 8 bases, J lost 1 base, and 7 bases stayed unmatched. This CDR3 spans 14 amino acids. Germline V gene data show CDR1 as MNHEY and CDR2 as SVGAGI. CDR3 protein: CASRRQGNNYGYTF. The CDR3 DNA is TGTGCCAGCCGACGACAGGGAAATAACTATGGCTACACCTTC.

The rearrangement uses TRBV3-1 (or the pseudogene TRBV3-2) and TRBJ2-7; tentatively, D is TRBD1 (7 bases). The germline gives CDR1 LGHDT, CDR2 YNNKEL (reference sequence). CDR3 length: 15 residues. V was clipped by 2 bases and J by 2 bases, with 13 bases between them. CDR3 sequence reads: CASSQRQGGAYEQYF. The CDR3, as DNA: TGTGCCAGCAGCCAAAGGCAGGGGGGCGCCTACGAGCAGTACTTC.

V gene TRBV7-8 combines with J gene TRBJ2-1, with D possibly TRBD2 on 6 matching bases. Between the trimmed V and J ends, which lost 5 bases and 8 bases, there was a span of 13 bases. This CDR3 has 13 residues. The germline gives CDR1 SGHVS, CDR2 FQNEAQ. CDR3 sequence (DNA): TGTGCCAGCAGCCCCGGACTATCCCATGAGCAGTTCTTC. It specifies CASSPGLSHEQFF. The full variable domain, rest sourced from reference TRBV7-8 and TRBJ2-1, is GAGVSQSPRYKVAKRGQDVALRCDPISGHVSLFWYQQALGQGPEFLTYFQNEAQLDKSGLPSDRFFAERPEGSVSTLKIQRTQQEDSAVYLCASSPGLSHEQFFGPGTRLTVL.

The rearrangement links TRBV28 to TRBJ2-1; TRBD2 matches 7 bases. This CDR3 spans 21 amino acids. Germline CDR1 and CDR2: MDHEN and SYDVKM. The V gene end was trimmed by 4 bases and the J gene end by 1 base; junction bases not matched to a gene: 22. The CDR3 bases are TGTGCCAGCAGTTCCAGGCAAATATCACGGGGCGGGGGAAAGTCCTACAATGAGCAGTTCTTC. This encodes CASSSRQISRGGGKSYNEQFF.

This rearrangement joins TRBV9 to TRBJ1-4; a possible D gene is TRBD1 (6 bases). The V and J ends lost 4 bases and 10 bases respectively, with 17 bases between them. The CDR3 consists of 14 residues. Germline-derived CDR1 and CDR2 are SGDLS and YYNGEE. CDR3 nucleotide sequence: TGTGCCAGCAGCCCCAGTCTTGGGGGCGGAAAACTGTTTTTT. It translates to CASSPSLGGGKLFF.

The V gene is TRBV19, the J gene TRBJ2-6, with D unresolved. Germline assignment: CDR1 LNHDA and CDR2 SQIVND (reference sequence). The length of the CDR3 is 14 residues. Deletions cut 6 bases from V and 2 bases from J, with 8 bases between. CDR3 in DNA: TGTGCCAGTAGGGTGGTAGCTGGGGCCAACGTCCTGACTTTC. Its protein product is CASRVVAGANVLTF.

This sequence joins TRBV30 and TRBJ1-2, with TRBD1 identical over 10 bases. The J segment lost 8 bases and the V segment lost 2 bases, leaving 8 bases of the junction unmatched. Germline V gene sequence: CDR1 GTSNPN, CDR2 SVGIG (reference sequence). The CDR3 length is 14 residues. CDR3 protein: CAWSPGTGAGGYTF. For the CDR3, the DNA is TGTGCCTGGAGTCCCGGGACAGGGGCTGGGGGCTACACCTTC.

The V and J genes are TRBV4-1 and TRBJ2-1; 9 positions agree with TRBD2. Germline V gene sequence: CDR1 MGHRA, CDR2 YSYEKL. This CDR3 has 17 residues. The V and J ends lost 4 bases and 1 base, in that order; junction bases with no gene match: 8. The CDR3 loop reads CASSRPLSGGSYNEQFF. As DNA, the CDR3 is TGCGCCAGCAGCCGTCCTCTTAGCGGGGGTTCCTACAATGAGCAGTTCTTC.